One and the same sample provided the 27 T cell receptor beta chains below, sequenced in a study of shared clonotypes between healthy human individuals. The method was immunoSEQ multiplex PCR; TCRdb's version includes in-frame clones alone and lacks a portion of them. The profile shows about 1.1 million clones, around 77% of them singletons. The sequencing input was memory CD4+ T cells from PBMCs. Subset specified: CD45RA-negative fraction. The receptor set was obtained from a man aged 18 to 29 in good health. Some clones in this sample may be carry-over from other donors' samples.

To note about this clone: A far larger clone is just one base off, so this is likely a read error. The V and J genes are TRBV30 and TRBJ1-2; tentatively, D is TRBD1 (6 bases). Trimming left V 3 bases short and J 4 bases short, with 15 bases between. This CDR3 has 14 amino acids. Germline-derived CDR1 and CDR2 are GTSNPN and SVGIG (reference sequence). DNA of the CDR3: TGTGCCTGGAGGTGGACAGTGGCGGGCTATGGCTACACCTTC. Amino acid sequence: CAWRWTVAGYGYTF.

In this sample, this clone turned up a few times. The chain links TRBV6-6 to TRBJ2-3; 10 bases agree with TRBD2. Germline assignment: CDR1 MNHNY and CDR2 SVGAGI (reference sequence). The CDR3 covers 15 residues. V trimming: 8 bases; J trimming: 4 bases; junction bases outside the gene matches: 9. This CDR3 is CASGLAGVVADTQYF. The CDR3 DNA is TGTGCCAGCGGTCTAGCGGGAGTTGTAGCAGATACGCAGTATTTT.

The V and J genes are TRBV2 and TRBJ2-3; tentative D call: TRBD2 (6 bases). The CDR3 runs to 13 residues. Germline CDR1 is SNHLY and CDR2 is FYNNEI. The germline V and J ends were trimmed by 7 bases and 2 bases, with 10 bases remaining between them. The CDR3 nucleotides read TGTGCCAGCACGCCGGGGGACACAGATACGCAGTATTTT. Its protein is CASTPGDTDTQYF.

The V gene is TRBV27, the J gene TRBJ2-7, with TRBD1 identical over 9 bases. Germline lookup yields CDR1 MNHEY and CDR2 SMNVEV (reference sequence). Trimming removed 4 bases from V and 3 bases from J; junction bases left unmatched: 7. This CDR3 is built from 15 residues. DNA for the CDR3: TGTGCCAGCAGTTCGACCGGGACAGGGATCTACGAGCAGTACTTC. This gives the protein CASSSTGTGIYEQYF.

This clone was found a few times. This rearrangement joins TRBV11-2 to TRBJ2-3, with 10 bases aligning to TRBD2. V shed 3 bases, J shed 0 bases, and the junction held 0 bases outside the gene matches. This CDR3 is 15 amino acids long. Per germline, CDR1 SGHAT and CDR2 FQNNGV. The CDR3 spells CASSFSGRSTDTQYF. The CDR3 DNA reads TGTGCCAGCAGCTTTAGCGGGAGGAGCACAGATACGCAGTATTTT.

The chain is built from TRBV18 and TRBJ2-5; TRBD1 is a possible D gene (5 bases). CDR3 size: 13 residues. V lost 6 bases and J lost 1, with 9 bases in between. CDR1 and CDR2 from the germline V gene are KGHSH and LQKENI. As DNA, the CDR3 is TGTGCCAGCTCGGTCCAGGGCCAAGAGACCCAGTACTTC. Protein sequence: CASSVQGQETQYF.

The V and J genes are TRBV5-6 and TRBJ2-1; D is perhaps TRBD1 or TRBD2 (6 bases each). CDR3 length: 16 amino acids. Germline loops: CDR1 SGHDT, CDR2 YYEEEE. Trimming shortened V by 4 bases and J by 13 bases, and 27 bases separated the two germline ends. The CDR3 sequence is CASSNLEGGGKALQFF. The CDR3 DNA is TGTGCCAGCAGCAACCTAGAAGGAGGGGGGAAGGCGCTCCAGTTCTTC.

The rearrangement joins TRBV5-6 to TRBJ1-1; the match to TRBD1 covers 8 bases. Germline V gives CDR1 SGHDT, CDR2 YYEEEE. This CDR3 has 16 residues. J gave up 5 bases and V 0 bases, and 9 bases lay outside the gene matches. The DNA for the CDR3 is TGTGCCAGCAGCTTGGCCAGGTGGACAGGGCGGACTGAAGCTTTCTTT. Amino acids: CASSLARWTGRTEAFF. Combining the CDR3 with reference TRBV5-6 and TRBJ1-1 gives the whole variable domain DAGVTQSPTHLIKTRGQQVTLRCSPKSGHDTVSWYQQALGQGPQFIFQYYEEEERQRGNFPDRFSGHQFPNYSSELNVNALLLGDSALYLCASSLARWTGRTEAFFGQGTRLTVV.

J is TRBJ2-6 and V is TRBV7-9; unclear D gene. The CDR3 covers 18 residues. V was trimmed by 6 bases and J by 0 bases, leaving 18 bases between them. CDR1 and CDR2 from the germline V gene are SEHNR and FQNEAQ (reference sequence). Written as DNA, the CDR3 is TGTGCCAGCAGATCAGGAGAAAGAGAATCCTCTGGGGCCAACGTCCTGACTTTC. Encoded protein: CASRSGERESSGANVLTF. Variable domain in full (rest from reference TRBV7-9 and TRBJ2-6): DTGVSQNPRHKITKRGQNVTFRCDPISEHNRLYWYRQTLGQGPEFLTYFQNEAQLEKSRLLSDRFSAERPKGSFSTLEIQRTEQGDSAMYLCASRSGERESSGANVLTFGAGSRLTVL.

The rearrangement joins TRBV5-1 to TRBJ2-7; D remains unclear. V dropped 2 bases and J dropped 1 base, with 10 bases sitting between them. The germline V gene encodes CDR1 SGHRS and CDR2 YFSETQ. The CDR3 runs 14 residues. CDR3 DNA: TGCGCCAGCAGCTTCCGGGCAAATTCCTACGAGCAGTACTTC. Translation: CASSFRANSYEQYF.

Comments on this clone: In the same sample, other DNA sequences code for this CDR3. J is TRBJ1-4 and V is TRBV18; tentatively, D is TRBD1 (5 bases). The V end lost 3 bases, the J end lost 4 bases, and 9 bases lay between the germline ends. CDR3 length: 14 residues. CDR1 and CDR2 from the germline V gene are KGHSH and LQKENI. DNA of the CDR3: TGTGCCAGCTCACCTGACAGACATAATGAAAAACTGTTTTTT. Protein product: CASSPDRHNEKLFF.

The chain links TRBV9 to TRBJ2-5; possible D gene TRBD1, 6 bases. This CDR3 region has 13 residues. The ends were cut back, 1 base at V and 3 bases at J, with 7 bases in the middle. Looked up from germline, CDR1 is SGDLS and CDR2 is YYNGEE. The CDR3 is CASSVRQEETQYF. CDR3 bases: TGTGCCAGCAGCGTAAGACAGGAAGAGACCCAGTACTTC.

This chain uses TRBV10-2 with TRBJ1-4; possibly TRBD1 for D (6 bases). Trimming removed 6 bases from V and 7 bases from J, with 15 bases in between. CDR1 is WSHSY, CDR2 SAAADI, per germline. CDR3 length equals 14 residues. CDR3 sequence: CASSPGGAGEKLFF. DNA of the CDR3: TGCGCCAGCAGCCCGGGGGGGGCTGGTGAAAAACTGTTTTTT.

This clone occurred a few times. The V call is TRBV21-1, the J call TRBJ2-7; the table's D gene call, TRBD2, was not cross checked with the DNA. TRBV21-1 is a recognized pseudogene. The CDR3 is 15 residues long. The CDR3 spells CASSKGWRDPYEQYF. The CDR3 DNA sequence: TGTGCCAGCAGCAAAGGGTGGCGGGACCCTTACGAGCAGTACTTC.

V gene TRBV7-3 combines with J gene TRBJ2-1, with D unresolved. CDR3 size: 14 residues. Trimming shortened V by 7 bases and J by 5 bases, and 15 bases separated the two germline ends. Germline V CDR1 and CDR2: SGHTA, FQGTGA. The CDR3 sequence: CASKHPGPHNEQFF. In DNA form, the CDR3 reads TGTGCCAGCAAACATCCGGGCCCACACAATGAGCAGTTCTTC.

The V gene is TRBV4-2, the J gene TRBJ2-7; TRBD2 matches 7 bases. Germline loops: CDR1 LGHNA, CDR2 YNFKEQ. The CDR3 is 17 residues long. V shed 0 bases and J 2 bases; nucleotides not matched to a gene: 10. CDR3 residues: CASSQEYGGRSTYEQYF. As DNA, the CDR3 is TGTGCCAGCAGCCAAGAGTACGGGGGGAGATCTACCTACGAGCAGTACTTC.

The rearrangement uses TRBV2 and TRBJ1-3, with D perhaps matching TRBD1 (5 bases). The germline V gene encodes CDR1 SNHLY and CDR2 FYNNEI. The CDR3 has 13 residues. V lost 6 bases to trimming and J lost 12 bases, with 18 bases between them. The CDR3 DNA is TGTGCCAGCAGCGCCCTACCCGGGACGCACATATATTTT. Translation: CASSALPGTHIYF.

Details on this clone: Other nucleotide sequences in the sample specify the same CDR3. The J gene is TRBJ2-7, the V gene TRBV28; possibly TRBD1 for D (7 bases). Looked up from germline, CDR1 is MDHEN and CDR2 is SYDVKM. V lost 6 bases and J 2 bases, leaving 14 bases between the germline ends. This CDR3 has 14 amino acids. Here the CDR3 DNA reads TGTGCCAGCAGCCTGGCAGGGGGGACCTACGAGCAGTACTTC. This sequence encodes CASSLAGGTYEQYF.

About this clone: It may be a read error: a sequence one base away is much more abundant. Other DNA sequences in the sample encode the same CDR3. The chain combines TRBV7-2 with TRBJ2-2, with unresolved D. The CDR3 spans 12 residues. V was pared by 2 bases and J by 7 bases, with 5 bases between. CDR1 and CDR2 (germline): SGHTA, FQGNSA. As DNA, the CDR3 is TGTGCCAGCAGCTTAAATAGCGGGGAGCTGTTTTTT. Amino acids: CASSLNSGELFF.

This clone turned up a few times. Other DNA sequences within the sample encode an identical CDR3. The rearrangement uses TRBV6-1 and TRBJ1-2, with a weak D call TRBD1 (5 bases). CDR1 is MNHNS, CDR2 SASEGT, per germline. The CDR3 has 13 residues. Trimming pared 4 bases from V and 4 bases from J, leaving 10 bases between. Here the CDR3 DNA reads TGTGCCAGCAGTGGACGGGGCGGCTATGGCTACACCTTC. It specifies CASSGRGGYGYTF.

The V and J genes are TRBV5-5 and TRBJ2-3, with TRBD2 matching 8 bases. Trimming took 3 bases from V and 2 from J; bases not matched to a gene: 5. Germline V lookup: CDR1 SGHKS, CDR2 YYEKEE (reference sequence). The CDR3 sequence is 15 residues long. CDR3 nucleotide sequence: TGTGCCAGCAGCTCGACTAGCGATCACACAGATACGCAGTATTTT. This gives the protein CASSSTSDHTDTQYF.

Comment on this clone: The sample carries other DNA sequences with the same CDR3. The chain uses TRBV5-1 and TRBJ2-3, with D tentatively TRBD1 (6 bases). This CDR3 has 13 residues. V lost 0 bases and J lost 4, with 6 bases in between. Germline V CDR1 and CDR2: SGHRS, YFSETQ. The CDR3 region is CASSLAGADTQYF. CDR3 coding DNA: TGCGCCAGCAGCTTGGCAGGGGCAGATACGCAGTATTTT.

The chain combines TRBV27 with TRBJ1-1; 8 positions agree with TRBD1. With V trimmed by 4 bases and J by 4 bases, 5 bases remained unmatched. Germline CDR1 MNHEY, CDR2 SMNVEV (reference sequence). The length of the CDR3 is 14 residues. This CDR3 is CASSSRTGITEAFF. The DNA of the CDR3 is TGTGCCAGCAGTTCCCGGACAGGGATCACTGAAGCTTTCTTT.

J is TRBJ1-2 and V is TRBV29-1; D is unclear. CDR3 length: 12 amino acids. The germline V gene has CDR1 SQVTM and CDR2 ANQGSEA. V was cut by 0 bases and J by 5 bases, with 7 bases left in between. The DNA of the CDR3 is TGCAGCGTTGAAGATTGGCGTTATGGCTACACCTTC. Translation: CSVEDWRYGYTF.

The chain combines TRBV6-1 with TRBJ1-3, with 8 bases identical to TRBD1. The V and J ends lost 4 bases and 3 bases, in that order; junction bases with no gene match: 5. CDR1 and CDR2 from the germline V gene are MNHNS and SASEGT. The CDR3 runs to 15 residues. The CDR3 DNA follows: TGTGCCAGCAGTGTGGACAGGGTGCGTGGAAACACCATATATTTT. It codes for CASSVDRVRGNTIYF.

This chain links TRBV14 with TRBJ1-4; no clear D. The germline CDR1 and CDR2 sequences are SGHDN and FVKESK. Trimming left V 1 base short and J 10 bases short, with 10 bases between. CDR3 length equals 13 residues. CDR3 DNA sequence: TGTGCCAGCAGCCAAGGTGTGGTCGGAAAACTGTTTTTT. This gives the protein CASSQGVVGKLFF.

The rearrangement links TRBV10-3 to TRBJ2-7, with 13 bases identical to TRBD2. Per the germline V gene, CDR1 is ENHRY and CDR2 is SYGVKD. J lost 2 bases, V lost 5 bases, and 3 bases had no gene match. The CDR3 totals 15 residues. The CDR3 is CAISSGLAGTYEQYF. As DNA, the CDR3 is TGTGCCATCAGTTCGGGACTAGCGGGAACCTACGAGCAGTACTTC.